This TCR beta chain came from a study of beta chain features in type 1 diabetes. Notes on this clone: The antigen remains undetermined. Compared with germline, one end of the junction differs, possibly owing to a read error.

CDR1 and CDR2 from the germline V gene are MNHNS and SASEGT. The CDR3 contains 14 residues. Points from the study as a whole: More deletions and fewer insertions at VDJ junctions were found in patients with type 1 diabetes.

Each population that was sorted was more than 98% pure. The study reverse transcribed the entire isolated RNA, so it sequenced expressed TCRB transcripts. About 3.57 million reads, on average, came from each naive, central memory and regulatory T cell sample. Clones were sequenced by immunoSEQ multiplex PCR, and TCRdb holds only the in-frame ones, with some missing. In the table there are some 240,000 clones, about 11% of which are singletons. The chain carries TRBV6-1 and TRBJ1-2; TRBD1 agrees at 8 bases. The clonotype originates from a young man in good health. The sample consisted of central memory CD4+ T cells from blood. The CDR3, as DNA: TGTGCCAGCAGCGAAGGGACAGGCGACTATGGCTACACCTTC. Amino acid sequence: CASSEGTGDYGYTF.